This TCR beta chain was sequenced during a study of blood T cell repertoires in COVID-19. Trimming pared 6 bases from V and 3 bases from J, leaving 11 bases between. The CDR3 is 13 residues long. Sequenced by immunoSEQ multiplex PCR; TCRdb stores in-frame clones only, minus some. Of approximately 390,000 clones detected, around 87% appear once; the ten largest clones hold approximately 2.5%. The source of this sequence is a woman aged 55 to 70 with COVID-19, enrolled during active disease. The J gene is TRBJ1-2, the V gene TRBV23-1; D ambiguous. TRBV23-1 is sorted into the ORF group, with uncertain function. Material for sequencing was peripheral blood. The CDR3: CASRPRRYYGYTF. CDR3 sequence (DNA): TGCGCCAGCAGACCCCGCAGGTACTATGGCTACACCTTC.